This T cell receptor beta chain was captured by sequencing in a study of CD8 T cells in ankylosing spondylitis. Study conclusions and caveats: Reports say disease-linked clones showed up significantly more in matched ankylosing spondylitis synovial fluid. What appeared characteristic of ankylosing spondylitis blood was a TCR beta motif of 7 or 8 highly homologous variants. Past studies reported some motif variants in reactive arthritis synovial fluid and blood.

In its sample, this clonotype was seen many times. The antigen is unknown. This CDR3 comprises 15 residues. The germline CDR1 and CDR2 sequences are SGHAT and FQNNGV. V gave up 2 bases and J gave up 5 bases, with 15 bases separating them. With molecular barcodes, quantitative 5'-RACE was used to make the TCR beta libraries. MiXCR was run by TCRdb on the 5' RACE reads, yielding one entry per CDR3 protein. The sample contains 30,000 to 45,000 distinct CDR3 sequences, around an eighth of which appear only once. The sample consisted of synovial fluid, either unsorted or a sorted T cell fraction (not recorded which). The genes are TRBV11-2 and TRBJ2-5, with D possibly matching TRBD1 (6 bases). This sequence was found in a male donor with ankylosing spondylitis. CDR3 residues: CASSLQGTLAETQYF. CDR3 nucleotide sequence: TGTGCCAGCAGCTTACAGGGGACCCTCGCCGAGACCCAGTACTTC.